These 30 T cell receptor beta chains were sequenced from one sample in a study of blood T cell repertoires in COVID-19. Assay: immunoSEQ multiplex PCR; the TCRdb copy retains only in-frame clones and omits some. The sample consists of fewer than 500,000 clones, approximately 88% of them appearing once. The material sequenced was PBMCs or T cells enriched from blood (not recorded which). These receptors came from a woman in her thirties with acute COVID-19.

The V gene is TRBV7-3, the J gene TRBJ2-2, with 8 nucleotides matching TRBD1. Trimming at V came to 5 bases and at J to 6 bases, leaving 11 bases not matched to a gene. The CDR3 covers 16 residues. Germline-derived CDR1 and CDR2 are SGHTA and FQGTGA. The CDR3: CASSPPGTGSSGELFF. For the CDR3, the DNA is TGTGCCAGCAGCCCGCCCGGGACAGGATCTTCCGGGGAGCTGTTTTTT.

The chain links TRBV7-9 to TRBJ2-3; D unclear. Deletions cut 6 bases from V and 2 bases from J, with 9 bases between. Germline CDR1 SEHNR, CDR2 FQNEAQ (reference sequence). The CDR3 extends over 13 amino acids. For the CDR3, the DNA is TGTGCCAGCAGTACAGAAGCCACAGATACGCAGTATTTT. Its translation: CASSTEATDTQYF.

This clone was observed a handful of times. The chain uses TRBV27 and TRBJ2-7; 7 bases are a match to TRBD1. The CDR3 extends over 15 amino acids. The germline V gene encodes CDR1 MNHEY and CDR2 SMNVEV (reference sequence). V lost 6 bases to trimming and J lost 5 bases; unmatched junction nucleotides: 13. Written as DNA, the CDR3 is TGTGCCAGCAGCAGAAACCGGGACAGCAACAACGAGCAGTACTTC. Protein sequence: CASSRNRDSNNEQYF.

J is TRBJ2-7 and V is TRBV29-1, with D tentatively TRBD1 (6 bases). Germline lookup yields CDR1 SQVTM and CDR2 ANQGSEA. The CDR3 is 14 amino acids. V shed 6 bases and J shed 6 bases, with 21 bases lying between them. The CDR3: CSVPPPAGESEQYF. Written as DNA, the CDR3 is TGCAGCGTGCCCCCGCCGGCAGGGGAGAGCGAGCAGTACTTC.

This chain uses TRBV5-6 with TRBJ2-1, with no clear D. The CDR3 has 11 amino acids. V lost 3 bases and J lost 6, with 4 bases in between. Germline lookup yields CDR1 SGHDT and CDR2 YYEEEE. CDR3 loop: CASSSSNEQFF. DNA for the CDR3: TGTGCCAGCAGCTCTTCCAATGAGCAGTTCTTC.

The chain couples TRBV2 to TRBJ1-4; possible D gene TRBD1, 5 bases. CDR3 length: 13 amino acids. CDR1 and CDR2 from the germline V gene are SNHLY and FYNNEI. V was shortened by 9 bases and J by 0 bases, with 8 bases between the two germline ends. The CDR3 DNA reads as TGTGCCAGTCGGACATCAACTAATGAAAAACTGTTTTTT. This codes for CASRTSTNEKLFF.

Written as DNA, the CDR3 is TGTGCCAGCGGGGGGCCCTCTGGACAGGGGGTAATCTATGGCTACACCTTC. Amino acids: CASGGPSGQGVIYGYTF. The chain combines TRBV2 with TRBJ1-2, with 10 bases identical to TRBD1. V lost 8 bases, J lost 4 bases, and 16 bases stayed unmatched. The CDR3 consists of 17 residues. Germline-derived CDR1 and CDR2 are SNHLY and FYNNEI.

This clone was counted only a few times. This sequence joins TRBV2 and TRBJ1-1; TRBD1 is a possible D gene (5 bases). This CDR3 is built from 15 residues. V was pared by 11 bases and J by 1 base, with 20 bases between. Germline CDR1 reads SNHLY; CDR2 reads FYNNEI. CDR3 in DNA: TGTGCCCGGAGGGGCGGGGAAGGTAAGAACACTGAAGCTTTCTTT. This translates into CARRGGEGKNTEAFF.

This sequence joins TRBV19 and TRBJ1-5; D is perhaps TRBD1 (5 bases). CDR1 and CDR2 from the germline V gene are LNHDA and SQIVND (reference sequence). The ends were cut back, 4 bases at V and 5 bases at J, with 12 bases in the middle. The CDR3 is 14 residues long. Written as DNA, the CDR3 is TGTGCCAGTAGTAAAGGGGTTGGTTATCAGCCCCAGCATTTT. It translates to CASSKGVGYQPQHF.

CDR3 in DNA: TGTGCCAGCAGCTTAGTGACTCTGGACAGGGCGGCTTGGGACACTGAAGCTTTCTTT. Its protein is CASSLVTLDRAAWDTEAFF. This chain connects TRBV7-9 to TRBJ1-1; TRBD1 matches 8 bases. In germline, CDR1 is SEHNR, CDR2 FQNEAQ (reference sequence). V was clipped by 1 base and J by 3 bases; unmatched bases: 16. CDR3 length: 19 residues.

J is TRBJ1-5 and V is TRBV7-3; unclear D gene. CDR3 size: 13 residues. Germline V gene sequence: CDR1 SGHTA, CDR2 FQGTGA. The V gene lost 2 bases and the J gene lost 5 bases, with 7 bases spanning the gap. CDR3 in amino acids: CASSLQRDQPQHF. As DNA, the CDR3 is TGTGCCAGCAGCTTACAGCGGGATCAGCCCCAGCATTTT.

This rearrangement joins TRBV6-6 to TRBJ2-7, with D maybe TRBD2 (6 bases). The CDR3 loop spans 13 amino acids. The germline V and J ends were trimmed by 5 bases and 5 bases, with 13 bases remaining between them. CDR1 and CDR2 (germline): MNHNY, SVGAGI (reference sequence). CDR3 residues: CASSMGGLNEQYF. CDR3 DNA: TGTGCCAGCAGTATGGGGGGACTCAACGAGCAGTACTTC.

The chain couples TRBV15 to TRBJ2-7; 8 bases match TRBD1. V was clipped by 3 bases and J by 5 bases; unmatched bases: 6. The CDR3 totals 14 residues. The germline V gene encodes CDR1 LNHNV and CDR2 YYDKDF (reference sequence). The chain's CDR3 is CATSREDRGHEQYF. The CDR3 DNA sequence: TGTGCCACCAGCAGGGAAGACAGGGGCCACGAGCAGTACTTC.

The chain links TRBV7-9 to TRBJ1-2; 10 positions agree with TRBD1. CDR1 and CDR2 from the germline V gene are SEHNR and FQNEAQ (reference sequence). The CDR3 loop spans 15 amino acids. J was trimmed by 2 bases and V by 4 bases; bases with no gene match: 4. The CDR3 spells CASSYDRGRNYGYTF. The DNA for the CDR3 is TGTGCCAGCAGCTATGACAGGGGGCGAAACTATGGCTACACCTTC.

V usage is TRBV9 and J usage is TRBJ1-4, with TRBD1 identical over 7 bases. CDR3 size: 15 residues. V was pared by 4 bases and J by 7 bases, with 10 bases of the junction left unmatched. Germline CDR1 SGDLS, CDR2 YYNGEE. The CDR3 spells CASSPQGVGGEKLFF. DNA for the CDR3: TGTGCCAGCAGCCCGCAGGGGGTAGGTGGTGAAAAACTGTTTTTT.

The gene calls are TRBV20-1 and TRBJ1-4; D call uncertain. This CDR3 has 11 amino acids. Germline V gene lookup returns CDR1 DFQATT and CDR2 SNEGSKA (reference sequence). Trimming took off 6 bases at V and 8 bases at J, with 10 bases between the two ends. The CDR3 loop is CSAHGEEKLFF. CDR3 in DNA: TGCAGTGCGCACGGGGAGGAAAAACTGTTTTTT.

V usage is TRBV5-1 and J usage is TRBJ2-1; tentative D call: TRBD2 (6 bases). The CDR3 is 13 amino acids. CDR1 and CDR2 (germline): SGHRS, YFSETQ. V dropped 7 bases and J dropped 7 bases, with 15 bases sitting between them. The CDR3 nucleotides read TGCGCCAGCGGAGGGGCAGGTTCGAATGAGCAGTTCTTC. Protein sequence: CASGGAGSNEQFF.

The chain recombines TRBV2 with TRBJ2-7, with D possibly TRBD1 on 6 matching bases. The V gene's germline CDR1 is SNHLY and CDR2 FYNNEI. Trimming removed 8 bases from V and 3 bases from J, with 11 bases in between. The length of the CDR3 is 12 residues. The CDR3 bases are TGTGCCAGCTCGGACAGATTCTACGAGCAGTACTTC. Encoded protein: CASSDRFYEQYF. The full variable domain, with the rest looked up from reference TRBV2 and TRBJ2-7, is EPEVTQTPSHQVTQMGQEVILRCVPISNHLYFYWYRQILGQKVEFLVSFYNNEISEKSEIFDDQFSVERPDGSNFTLKIRSTKLEDSAMYFCASSDRFYEQYFGPGTRLTVT.

The J gene is TRBJ1-5, the V gene TRBV19; TRBD1 agrees at 9 bases. Germline-derived CDR1 and CDR2 are LNHDA and SQIVND (reference sequence). Losses at the gene ends were 4 bases for V and 4 bases for J; bases not matched to a gene: 11. The CDR3 has 17 amino acids. The CDR3 DNA sequence: TGTGCCAGTAGTACTGACAGGGGGATTTATAGTAATCAGCCCCAGCATTTT. It yields the protein CASSTDRGIYSNQPQHF. The entire variable domain, with the rest obtained from reference TRBV19 and TRBJ1-5, is as follows: DGGITQSPKYLFRKEGQNVTLSCEQNLNHDAMYWYRQDPGQGLRLIYYSQIVNDFQKGDIAEGYSVSREKKESFPLTVTSAQKNPTAFYLCASSTDRGIYSNQPQHFGDGTRLSIL.

The chain has TRBV6-2 or TRBV6-3 and TRBJ1-1; D is perhaps TRBD1 (6 bases). The V gene lost 4 bases and the J gene lost 5 bases, with 14 bases spanning the gap. CDR1 and CDR2 from the germline V gene are MNHEY and SVGEGT. The CDR3 length is 14 residues. The CDR3 reads CASSSHRVGTEAFF. DNA for the CDR3: TGTGCCAGCAGTTCGCACAGGGTTGGGACTGAAGCTTTCTTT.

V is TRBV6-2 or TRBV6-3 and J is TRBJ2-7; possibly TRBD1 for D (6 bases). This CDR3 has 12 residues. Germline values: CDR1 MNHEY, CDR2 SVGEGT. V lost 5 bases and J 5 bases, leaving 10 bases between the germline ends. The CDR3 loop is CASSPGHNEQYF. CDR3 nucleotide sequence: TGTGCCAGCAGTCCGGGACACAACGAGCAGTACTTC.

The chain recombines TRBV5-5 with TRBJ2-1; D remains unclear. Germline assignment: CDR1 SGHKS and CDR2 YYEKEE (reference sequence). The CDR3 spans 12 residues. Trimming took off 6 bases at V and 4 bases at J, with 8 bases between the two ends. Written as DNA, the CDR3 is TGTGCCAGCACTTTGGAGTACAATGAGCAGTTCTTC. This encodes CASTLEYNEQFF.

The chain employs TRBV6-4 and TRBJ2-3, with D maybe TRBD2 (5 bases). CDR1 is MRHNA and CDR2 is SNTAGT in the germline V gene. Trimming took off 2 bases at V and 2 bases at J, with 14 bases between the two ends. The CDR3 contains 16 residues. The CDR3 DNA sequence: TGTGCCAGCAGTGACCATGCGGGTCGGGACACAGATACGCAGTATTTT. Residues: CASSDHAGRDTDTQYF.

The rearrangement links TRBV5-1 to TRBJ2-3, with 11 positions matching TRBD2. J was trimmed by 2 bases and V by 0 bases; bases with no gene match: 5. CDR1 and CDR2 (germline): SGHRS, YFSETQ. The CDR3 is made up of 17 amino acids. The CDR3 protein is CASSLAVAGGPTDTQYF. The CDR3 DNA reads as TGCGCCAGCAGCTTGGCCGTAGCGGGGGGGCCCACAGATACGCAGTATTTT.

About this clone itself: Other DNA sequences in this specimen translate into the identical CDR3. As DNA, the CDR3 is TGTGCCAGCAGCTTAGAGGGGGGGCCCTACAATGAGCAGTTCTTC. Encoded protein: CASSLEGGPYNEQFF. The chain employs TRBV11-3 and TRBJ2-1, with a possible D match to TRBD2 (7 bases). Germline V gene lookup returns CDR1 SGHNT and CDR2 YENEEA. Trimming shortened V by 0 bases and J by 2 bases, and 8 bases separated the two germline ends. CDR3 length: 15 residues.

The genes are TRBV7-9 and TRBJ1-1; D unclear. Trimming shortened V by 2 bases and J by 1 base, and 23 bases separated the two germline ends. The CDR3 spans 19 residues. Per germline, CDR1 SEHNR and CDR2 FQNEAQ (reference sequence). DNA of the CDR3: TGTGCCAGCAGCTTACCTAGAAGGCAAGGTGGTCTGGAGAACACTGAAGCTTTCTTT. Residues: CASSLPRRQGGLENTEAFF.

V gene TRBV11-2 combines with J gene TRBJ1-2, with D unresolved. The CDR3 sequence is 15 residues long. Germline V lookup: CDR1 SGHAT, CDR2 FQNNGV. V lost 0 bases and J 4 bases, leaving 12 bases between the germline ends. The CDR3 nucleotides are TGTGCCAGCAGCTTAGATTGGGCTACACTCTATGGCTACACCTTC. Translating gives CASSLDWATLYGYTF.

This clone showed up just once. The J gene is TRBJ1-6, the V gene TRBV11-2; 7 bases are shared with TRBD1. V shed 4 bases, J shed 8 bases, and the junction held 5 bases outside the gene matches. Germline V lookup: CDR1 SGHAT, CDR2 FQNNGV. The CDR3 contains 14 residues. This chain's CDR3 is CASSSGTVDSPLHF. CDR3 nucleotides: TGTGCCAGCAGCTCCGGGACAGTTGATTCACCCCTCCACTTT.

The gene calls are TRBV6-5 and TRBJ1-4; D is undetermined. Trimming left V 6 bases short and J 5 bases short, with 10 bases between. Germline V gene lookup returns CDR1 MNHEY and CDR2 SVGAGI. The CDR3 totals 13 residues. CDR3 nucleotides: TGTGCCAGCAGCAAGGCAGGAAATGAAAAACTGTTTTTT. Residues: CASSKAGNEKLFF.

This chain links TRBV29-1 with TRBJ2-5; D unresolved. Germline V gene lookup returns CDR1 SQVTM and CDR2 ANQGSEA. Trimming removed 4 bases from V and 5 bases from J, with 5 bases in between. The length of the CDR3 is 10 residues. The CDR3 coding sequence is TGCAGCGTTGGTCGGGAGACCCAGTACTTC. Amino acids: CSVGRETQYF. The whole variable domain, filled in from reference TRBV29-1 and TRBJ2-5, reads SAVISQKPSRDICQRGTSLTIQCQVDSQVTMMFWYRQQPGQSLTLIATANQGSEATYESGFVIDKFPISRPNLTFSTLTVSNMSPEDSSIYLCSVGRETQYFGPGTRLLVL.